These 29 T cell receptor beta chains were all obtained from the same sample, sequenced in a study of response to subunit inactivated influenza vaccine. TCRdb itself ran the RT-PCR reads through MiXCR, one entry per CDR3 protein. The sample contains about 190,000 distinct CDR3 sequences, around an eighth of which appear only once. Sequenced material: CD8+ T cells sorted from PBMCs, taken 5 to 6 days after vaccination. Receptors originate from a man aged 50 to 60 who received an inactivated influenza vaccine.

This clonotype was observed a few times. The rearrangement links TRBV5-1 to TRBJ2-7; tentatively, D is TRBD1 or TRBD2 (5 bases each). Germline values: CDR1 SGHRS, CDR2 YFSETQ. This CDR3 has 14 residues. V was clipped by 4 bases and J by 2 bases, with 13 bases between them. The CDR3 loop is CASSPGDPTYEQYF. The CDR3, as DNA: TGCGCCAGCAGCCCTGGGGACCCTACCTACGAGCAGTACTTC.

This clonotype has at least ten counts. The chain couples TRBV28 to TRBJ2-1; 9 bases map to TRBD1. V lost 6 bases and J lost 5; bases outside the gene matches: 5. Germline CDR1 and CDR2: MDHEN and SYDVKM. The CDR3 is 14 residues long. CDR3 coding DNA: TGTGCCAGCAGATCGGGACAGGGTAACAATGAGCAGTTCTTC. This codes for CASRSGQGNNEQFF.

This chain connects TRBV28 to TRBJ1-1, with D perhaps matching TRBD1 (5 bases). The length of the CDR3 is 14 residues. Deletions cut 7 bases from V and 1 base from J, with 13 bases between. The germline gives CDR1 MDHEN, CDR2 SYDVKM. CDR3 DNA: TGTGCCAGCACCCCCCCGGGGGGGAACACTGAAGCTTTCTTT. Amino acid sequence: CASTPPGGNTEAFF.

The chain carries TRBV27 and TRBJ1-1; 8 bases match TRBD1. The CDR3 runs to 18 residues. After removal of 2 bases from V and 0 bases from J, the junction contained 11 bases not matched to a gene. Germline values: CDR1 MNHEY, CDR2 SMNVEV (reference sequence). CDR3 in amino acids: CASSLVVGQGALNTEAFF. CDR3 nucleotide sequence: TGTGCCAGCAGTTTAGTAGTTGGGCAGGGGGCACTGAACACTGAAGCTTTCTTT.

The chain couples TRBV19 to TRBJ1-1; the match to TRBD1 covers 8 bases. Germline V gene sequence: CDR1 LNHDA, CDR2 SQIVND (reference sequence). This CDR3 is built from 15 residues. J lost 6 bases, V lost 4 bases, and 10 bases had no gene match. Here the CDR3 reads CASSNPGQGDAEAFF. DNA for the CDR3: TGTGCCAGTAGTAATCCTGGACAGGGCGACGCTGAAGCTTTCTTT.

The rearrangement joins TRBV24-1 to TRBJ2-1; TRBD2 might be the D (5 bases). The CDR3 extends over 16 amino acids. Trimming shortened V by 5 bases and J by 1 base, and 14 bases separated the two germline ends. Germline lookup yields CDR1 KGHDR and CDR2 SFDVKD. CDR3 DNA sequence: TGTGCCACCAGTGCTAGAGGCCAGCGGTCCTACAATGAGCAGTTCTTC. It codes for CATSARGQRSYNEQFF.

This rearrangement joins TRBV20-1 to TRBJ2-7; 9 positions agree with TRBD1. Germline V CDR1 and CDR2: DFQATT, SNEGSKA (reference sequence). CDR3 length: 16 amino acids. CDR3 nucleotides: TGCAAAGCGGGCTCAATGGGACAGGGTATCTCCTACGAGCAGTACTTC. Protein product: CKAGSMGQGISYEQYF.

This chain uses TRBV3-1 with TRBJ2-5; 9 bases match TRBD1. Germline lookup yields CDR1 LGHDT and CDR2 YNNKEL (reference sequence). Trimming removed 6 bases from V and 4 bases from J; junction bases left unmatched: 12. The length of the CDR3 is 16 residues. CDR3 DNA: TGTGCCAGCAGGCACCCGGGACAGGGATCCGCAGAGACCCAGTACTTC. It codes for CASRHPGQGSAETQYF.

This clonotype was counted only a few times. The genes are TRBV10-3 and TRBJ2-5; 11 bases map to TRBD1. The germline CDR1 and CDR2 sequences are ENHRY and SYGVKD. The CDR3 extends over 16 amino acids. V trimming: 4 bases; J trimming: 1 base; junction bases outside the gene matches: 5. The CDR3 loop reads CAISGGQGDFQETQYF. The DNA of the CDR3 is TGTGCCATCAGTGGGGGACAGGGGGATTTCCAAGAGACCCAGTACTTC.

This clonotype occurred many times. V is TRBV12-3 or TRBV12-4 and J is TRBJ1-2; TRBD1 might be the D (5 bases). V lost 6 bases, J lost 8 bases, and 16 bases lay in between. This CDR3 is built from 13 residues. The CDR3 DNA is TGTGCCAGCAGAAGGGGACCGATTGACGGCTACACCTTC. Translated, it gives CASRRGPIDGYTF.

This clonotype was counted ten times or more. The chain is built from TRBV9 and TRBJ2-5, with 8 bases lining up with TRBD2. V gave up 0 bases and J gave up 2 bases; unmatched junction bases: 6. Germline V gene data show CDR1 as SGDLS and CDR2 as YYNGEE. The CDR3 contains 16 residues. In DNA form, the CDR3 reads TGTGCCAGCAGCGTAGGGGTTAGCGGGGTTCAAGAGACCCAGTACTTC. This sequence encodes CASSVGVSGVQETQYF.

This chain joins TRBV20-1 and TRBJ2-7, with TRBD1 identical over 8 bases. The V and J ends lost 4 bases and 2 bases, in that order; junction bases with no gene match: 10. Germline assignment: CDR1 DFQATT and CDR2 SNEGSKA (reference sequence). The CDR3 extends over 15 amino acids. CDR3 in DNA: TGCAGTGCTACTCCCCAGGACAGGGCTACCTACGAGCAGTACTTC. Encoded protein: CSATPQDRATYEQYF.

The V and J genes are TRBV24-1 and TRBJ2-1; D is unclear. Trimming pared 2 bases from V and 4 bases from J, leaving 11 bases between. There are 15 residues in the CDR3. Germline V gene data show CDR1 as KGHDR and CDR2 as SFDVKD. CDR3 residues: CATSDSTWRYNEQFF. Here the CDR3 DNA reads TGTGCCACCAGTGATTCCACATGGAGATACAATGAGCAGTTCTTC.

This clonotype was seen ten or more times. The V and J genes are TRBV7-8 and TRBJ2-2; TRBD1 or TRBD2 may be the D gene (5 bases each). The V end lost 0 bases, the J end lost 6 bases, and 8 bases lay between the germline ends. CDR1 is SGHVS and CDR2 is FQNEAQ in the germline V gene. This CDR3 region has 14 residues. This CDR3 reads CASSLALGAGELFF. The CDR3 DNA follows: TGTGCCAGCAGCTTAGCGCTGGGGGCCGGGGAGCTGTTTTTT.

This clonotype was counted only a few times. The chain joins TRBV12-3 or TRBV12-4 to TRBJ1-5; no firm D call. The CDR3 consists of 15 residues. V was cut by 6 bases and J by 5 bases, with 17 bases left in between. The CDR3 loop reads CASSPLDSFDQPQHF. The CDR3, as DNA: TGTGCCAGCAGCCCTTTGGATTCCTTCGATCAGCCCCAGCATTTT.

The CDR3 is CASSLVGREPTYEQYF. The DNA for the CDR3 is TGTGCCAGCAGCTTAGTAGGCAGGGAACCCACCTACGAGCAGTACTTC. The chain joins TRBV7-9 to TRBJ2-7, with D possibly being TRBD1 (5 bases). The ends were cut back, 1 base at V and 2 bases at J, with 15 bases in the middle. Germline CDR1 is SEHNR and CDR2 is FQNEAQ (reference sequence). There are 16 residues in the CDR3.

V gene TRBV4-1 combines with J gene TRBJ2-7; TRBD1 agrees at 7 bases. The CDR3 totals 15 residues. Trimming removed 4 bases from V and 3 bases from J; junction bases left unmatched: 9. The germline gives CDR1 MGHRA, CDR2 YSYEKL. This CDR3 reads CASSPRGPLVYEQYF. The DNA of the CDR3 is TGCGCCAGCAGCCCGAGGGGGCCCCTAGTCTACGAGCAGTACTTC.

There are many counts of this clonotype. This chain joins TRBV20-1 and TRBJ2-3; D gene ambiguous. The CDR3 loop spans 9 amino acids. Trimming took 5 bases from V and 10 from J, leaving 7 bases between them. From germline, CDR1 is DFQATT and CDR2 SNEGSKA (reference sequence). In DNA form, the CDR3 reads TGCAGTGCTGGGTCGCCGCAGTATTTT. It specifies CSAGSPQYF.

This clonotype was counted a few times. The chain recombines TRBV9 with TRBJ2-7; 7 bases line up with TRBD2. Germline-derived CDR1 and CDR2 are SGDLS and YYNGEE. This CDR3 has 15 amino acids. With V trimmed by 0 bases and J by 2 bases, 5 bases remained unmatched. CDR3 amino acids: CASSVGMGGAYEQYF. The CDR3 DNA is TGTGCCAGCAGCGTAGGTATGGGAGGGGCCTACGAGCAGTACTTC.

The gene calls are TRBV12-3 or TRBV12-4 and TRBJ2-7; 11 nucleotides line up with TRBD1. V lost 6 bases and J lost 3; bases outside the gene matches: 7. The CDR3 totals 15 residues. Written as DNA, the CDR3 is TGTGCCAGCAGCCCTTGGACAGGGGGCTTCTACGAGCAGTACTTC. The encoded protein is CASSPWTGGFYEQYF.

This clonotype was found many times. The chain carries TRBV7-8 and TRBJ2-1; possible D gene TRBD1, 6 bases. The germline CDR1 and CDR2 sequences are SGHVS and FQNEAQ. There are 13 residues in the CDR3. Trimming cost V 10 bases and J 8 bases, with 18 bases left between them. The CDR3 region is CATSDSRSDEQFF. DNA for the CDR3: TGTGCCACCTCGGACAGCCGGAGCGATGAGCAGTTCTTC.

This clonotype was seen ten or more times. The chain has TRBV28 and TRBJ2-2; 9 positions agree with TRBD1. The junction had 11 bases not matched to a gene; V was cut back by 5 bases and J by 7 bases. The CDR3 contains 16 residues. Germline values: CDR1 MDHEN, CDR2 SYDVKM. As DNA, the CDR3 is TGTGCCAGCAGTGCTACAGGGGGCGCGTTTGGCGGGGAGCTGTTTTTT. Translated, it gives CASSATGGAFGGELFF.

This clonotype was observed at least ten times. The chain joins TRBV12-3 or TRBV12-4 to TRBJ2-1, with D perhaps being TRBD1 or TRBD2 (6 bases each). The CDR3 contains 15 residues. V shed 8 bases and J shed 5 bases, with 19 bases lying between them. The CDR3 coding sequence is TGTGCCAGCGGTCCGGCAGGGGCGGGGCACAATGAGCAGTTCTTC. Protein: CASGPAGAGHNEQFF.

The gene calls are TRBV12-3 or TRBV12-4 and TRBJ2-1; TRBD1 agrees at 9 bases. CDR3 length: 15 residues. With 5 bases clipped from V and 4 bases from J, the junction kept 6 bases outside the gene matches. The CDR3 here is CASSRRDREYNEQFF. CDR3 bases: TGTGCCAGCAGTCGCCGGGACAGGGAGTACAATGAGCAGTTCTTC.

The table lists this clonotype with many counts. As DNA, the CDR3 is TGTGCCAGCAGCTCTTCTAGCGGGAGAGGCTACAATGAGCAGTTCTTC. Translating it yields CASSSSSGRGYNEQFF. The chain couples TRBV12-3 or TRBV12-4 to TRBJ2-1, with TRBD2 matching 10 bases. V gave up 6 bases and J gave up 3 bases; unmatched junction bases: 8. The CDR3 loop spans 16 amino acids.

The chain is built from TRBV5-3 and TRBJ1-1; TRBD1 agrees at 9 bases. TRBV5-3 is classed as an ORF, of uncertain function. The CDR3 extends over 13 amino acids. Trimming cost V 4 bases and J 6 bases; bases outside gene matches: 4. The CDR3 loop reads CARSQYRGPEAFF. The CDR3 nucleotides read TGTGCCAGAAGCCAATACAGGGGGCCTGAAGCTTTCTTT.

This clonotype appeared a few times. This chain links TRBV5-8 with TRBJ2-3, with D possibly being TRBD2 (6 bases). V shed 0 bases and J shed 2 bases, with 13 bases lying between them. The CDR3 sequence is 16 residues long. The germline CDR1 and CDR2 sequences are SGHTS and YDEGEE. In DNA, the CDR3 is TGTGCCAGCAGCTTGGTTAGCGGACAACTCACAGATACGCAGTATTTT. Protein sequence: CASSLVSGQLTDTQYF.

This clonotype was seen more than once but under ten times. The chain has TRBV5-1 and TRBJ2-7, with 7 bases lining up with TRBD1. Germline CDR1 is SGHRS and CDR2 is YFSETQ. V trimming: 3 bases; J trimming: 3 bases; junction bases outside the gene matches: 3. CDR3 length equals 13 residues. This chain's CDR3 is CASSSQGVYEQYF. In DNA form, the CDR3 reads TGCGCCAGCAGCTCCCAGGGGGTCTACGAGCAGTACTTC.

CDR3 protein: CATSRGTGGYEQYF. The DNA for the CDR3 is TGTGCCACCAGCCGGGGGACAGGGGGCTACGAGCAGTACTTC. The chain combines TRBV15 with TRBJ2-7; 11 nucleotides align to TRBD1. CDR3 length: 14 residues. The V gene's germline CDR1 is LNHNV and CDR2 YYDKDF (reference sequence). V trimming: 5 bases; J trimming: 3 bases; junction bases outside the gene matches: 3. The full variable domain, completed using reference TRBV15 and TRBJ2-7, is DAMVIQNPRYQVTQFGKPVTLSCSQTLNHNVMYWYQQKSSQAPKLLFHYYDKDFNNEADTPDNFQSRRPNTSFCFLDIRSPGLGDTAMYLCATSRGTGGYEQYFGPGTRLTVT.